This T cell receptor (beta chain) was sequenced for a study of identical twins. The CDR3 contains 17 residues. The V end was cut by 0 bases, the J end by 0 bases, with 12 bases between. Germline lookup yields CDR1 ENHRY and CDR2 SYGVKD. This clonotype was counted only a few times. After template switching added a universal primer site, the resulting cDNA carried unique molecular identifiers. TCRdb fed the 5' RACE reads into MiXCR, producing one record per CDR3 protein. Of about 530,000 distinct CDR3 sequences in the sample, around 24% were seen once. The sample also formed part of further work on yellow fever vaccine responses in identical twins.

Source material: CD4+ T cells sorted from blood. The chain uses TRBV10-3 and TRBJ2-1; a possible D gene is TRBD2 (6 bases). This clonotype was obtained from a woman aged 18-29 years in good health. The CDR3 loop reads CAISESRDGSSYNEQFF. The DNA of the CDR3 is TGTGCCATCAGTGAGTCTCGGGACGGGAGCTCCTACAATGAGCAGTTCTTC.